This TCR beta chain came from a study of graft-versus-host responses after intestinal transplantation (dated by TCRdb to the early 2020s). Regarding the research as a whole: Recipients received multivisceral, liver-intestinal, or isolated intestinal transplants. After intestinal transplantation, graft-versus-host and host-versus-graft alloreactive T cell clones in the graft, circulation and bone marrow were tracked using bulk TCR-beta CDR3 sequencing. Donor T cell macrochimerism was defined as a peak of at least 4% donor T cells among recipient peripheral blood mononuclear cells. Instead of going to the commercial service, samples from a few later patients were sequenced in-house on an Illumina MiSeq and processed with MiXCR. All recipients received anti-thymocyte globulin induction followed by maintenance tacrolimus and steroids for approximately 3 years. To identify alloreactive clones, pre-transplant mixed lymphocyte reaction products were sequenced and compared with unstimulated pre-transplant donor and recipient T cells. Of the roughly 25 intestinal transplant recipients enrolled in the cohort, one of whom was a retransplant, a few patients without pretransplant specimens were excluded. Beyond this particular receptor, the publication reports: Early after transplant, peak levels of circulating GvH clones were found to be associated with declines in HvG clones. In patients with donor T cell macrochimerism, the allografts had high GvH to HvG T cell clonal ratios. GvH clones were found in recipient bone marrow, and some of the GvH clones appeared earlier in ileal mucosa or blood, which is consistent with an intestinal mucosal origin. The conclusions were limited by the relatively low number and heterogeneity of the intestinal transplant patients.

Bone marrow was aspirated after transplant from the posterior iliac crest or another site chosen by the physician. Library generation was performed with the immunoSEQ multiplex PCR assay. For most patients, genomic DNA was subjected to high-throughput TCR-beta CDR3 sequencing by Adaptive Biotechnologies. From the authors' description of their analysis: TCR sequencing data for more than 15 patients were retrieved from Adaptive's ImmunoSEQ software; a few other patients were processed with MiXCR and VDJtools. CDR3 nucleotide sequences shared by donor and recipient were removed because the origin of these sequences could not be assigned. At least 2-fold expansion over unstimulated cells and a minimum CFSE-low frequency of 0.002% (template counts) or 0.001% (read counts) were required for clones to be classified as alloreactive. Clones were considered mappable if detected in sequenced pre-transplant spleen, lymph node, or MLR CFSE-low populations of the donor or recipient. Cumulative frequency of alloreactive clones was calculated as a percentage of all sequences weighted by copy number. TCRdb carries this immuneACCESS record with in-frame sequences only. Its versions omit some clonotypes, under half of them owing to an unresolved V gene in the studies checked, with the rest unexplained. V and J calls and clone size follow that table, whereas D and trimming were derived from the DNA. Here the sample has some 69,000 clones; 80% to 95% occur a single time. The ten largest clones capture around 7% of the sample.

From cysteine to phenylalanine, the CDR3 is 14 amino acids long. Left in the record is the CDR3 DNA by itself, 42 bases read in frame from the first base. Relative to germline, V is 1 base shorter and J is 2 bases shorter, with 4 bases between their ends. Reading the germline V gene gives CDR1 SGDLS and CDR2 YYNGEE. For this clone: The specificity of this receptor is unknown. No much larger clonotype is one base removed from it; base qualities were not supplied.

This receptor was taken from a human patient who received an intestinal transplant, so some T cells may come from the graft donor. The sequences come from bone marrow, collected nearly 750 days after intestinal transplantation. The chain is assembled from TRBV9 and TRBJ2-6, with no confident D gene call. This receptor has the CDR3 CASSVLAGANVLTF. The nucleotide sequence reads TGTGCCAGCAGCGTATTAGCTGGGGCCAACGTCCTGACTTTC.